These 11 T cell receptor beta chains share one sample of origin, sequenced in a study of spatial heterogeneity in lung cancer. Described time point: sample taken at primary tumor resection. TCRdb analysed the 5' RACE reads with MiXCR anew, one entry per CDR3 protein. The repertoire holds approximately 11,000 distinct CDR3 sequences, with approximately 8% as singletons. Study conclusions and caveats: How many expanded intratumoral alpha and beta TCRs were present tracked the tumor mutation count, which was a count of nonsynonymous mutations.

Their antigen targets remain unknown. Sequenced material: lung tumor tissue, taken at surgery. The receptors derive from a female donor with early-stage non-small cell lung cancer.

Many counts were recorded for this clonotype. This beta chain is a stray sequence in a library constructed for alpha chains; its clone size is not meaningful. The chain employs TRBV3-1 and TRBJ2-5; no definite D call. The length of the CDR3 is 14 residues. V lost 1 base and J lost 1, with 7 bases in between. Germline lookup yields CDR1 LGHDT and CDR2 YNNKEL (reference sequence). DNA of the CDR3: TGTGCCAGCAGCCAAGTTACGGGCCAAGAGACCCAGTACTTC. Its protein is CASSQVTGQETQYF.

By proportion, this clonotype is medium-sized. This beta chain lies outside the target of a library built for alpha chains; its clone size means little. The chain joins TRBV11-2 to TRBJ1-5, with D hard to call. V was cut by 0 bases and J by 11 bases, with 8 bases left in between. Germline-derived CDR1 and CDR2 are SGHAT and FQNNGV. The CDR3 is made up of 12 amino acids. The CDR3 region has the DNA TGTGCCAGCAGCTTAGATCATGGGGCCCAGCATTTT. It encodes CASSLDHGAQHF.

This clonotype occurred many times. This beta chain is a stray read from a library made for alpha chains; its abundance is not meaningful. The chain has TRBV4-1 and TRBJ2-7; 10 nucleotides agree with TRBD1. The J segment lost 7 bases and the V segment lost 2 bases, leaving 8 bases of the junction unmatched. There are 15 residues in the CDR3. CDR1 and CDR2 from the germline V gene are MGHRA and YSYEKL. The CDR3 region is CASSQTWGQGWEQYF. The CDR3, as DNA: TGCGCCAGCAGCCAAACTTGGGGACAGGGGTGGGAGCAGTACTTC.

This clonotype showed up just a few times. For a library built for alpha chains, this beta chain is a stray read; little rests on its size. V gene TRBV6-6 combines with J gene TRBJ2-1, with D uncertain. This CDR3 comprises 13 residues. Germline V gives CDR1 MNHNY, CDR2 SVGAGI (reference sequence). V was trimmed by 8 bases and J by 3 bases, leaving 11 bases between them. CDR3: CASEAPGYNEQFF. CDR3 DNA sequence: TGTGCCAGCGAAGCGCCGGGCTACAATGAGCAGTTCTTC.

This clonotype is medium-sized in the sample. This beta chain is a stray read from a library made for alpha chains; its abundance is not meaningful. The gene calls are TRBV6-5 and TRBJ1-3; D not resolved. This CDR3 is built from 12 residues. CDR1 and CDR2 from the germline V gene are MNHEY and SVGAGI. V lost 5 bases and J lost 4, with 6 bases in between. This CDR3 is CASSPQGNTIYF. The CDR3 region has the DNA TGTGCCAGCAGTCCCCAGGGAAACACCATATATTTT.

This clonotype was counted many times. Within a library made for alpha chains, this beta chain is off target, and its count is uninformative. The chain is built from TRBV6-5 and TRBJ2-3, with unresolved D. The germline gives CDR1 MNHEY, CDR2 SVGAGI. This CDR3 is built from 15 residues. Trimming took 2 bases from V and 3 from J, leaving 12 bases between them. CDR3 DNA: TGTGCCAGCAGTTACGGGGTCCGTCAGACAGATACGCAGTATTTT. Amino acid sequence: CASSYGVRQTDTQYF.

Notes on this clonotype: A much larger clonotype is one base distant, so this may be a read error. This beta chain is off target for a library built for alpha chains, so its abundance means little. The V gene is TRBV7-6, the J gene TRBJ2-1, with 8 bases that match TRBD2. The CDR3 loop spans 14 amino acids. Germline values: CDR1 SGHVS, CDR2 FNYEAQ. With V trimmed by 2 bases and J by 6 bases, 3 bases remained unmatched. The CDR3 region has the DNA TGTGCCAGCAGCTTACTAGGGACTAGCAATGAGCAGTTCTTC. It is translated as CASSLLGTSNEQFF.

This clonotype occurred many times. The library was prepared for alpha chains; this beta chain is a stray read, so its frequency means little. The DNA of the CDR3 is TGTGCCAGCAGTTTGATGGGAGACCGCTACAATGAGCAGTTCTTC. Its translation is CASSLMGDRYNEQFF. The chain employs TRBV27 and TRBJ2-1; D may be TRBD2 (5 bases). The CDR3 extends over 15 amino acids. Per the germline V gene, CDR1 is MNHEY and CDR2 is SMNVEV (reference sequence). The V and J ends lost 3 bases and 3 bases respectively, with 12 bases between them.

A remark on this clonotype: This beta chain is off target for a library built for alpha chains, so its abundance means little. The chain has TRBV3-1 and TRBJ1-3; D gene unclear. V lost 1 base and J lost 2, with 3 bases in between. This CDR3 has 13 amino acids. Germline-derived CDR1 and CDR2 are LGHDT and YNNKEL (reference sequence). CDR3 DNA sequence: TGTGCCAGCAGCCAAGTGGCTGGAAACACCATATATTTT. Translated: CASSQVAGNTIYF. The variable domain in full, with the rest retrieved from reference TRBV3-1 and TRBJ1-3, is DTAVSQTPKYLVTQMGNDKSIKCEQNLGHDTMYWYKQDSKKFLKIMFSYNNKELIINETVPNRFSPKSPDKAHLNLHINSLELGDSAVYFCASSQVAGNTIYFGEGSWLTVV.

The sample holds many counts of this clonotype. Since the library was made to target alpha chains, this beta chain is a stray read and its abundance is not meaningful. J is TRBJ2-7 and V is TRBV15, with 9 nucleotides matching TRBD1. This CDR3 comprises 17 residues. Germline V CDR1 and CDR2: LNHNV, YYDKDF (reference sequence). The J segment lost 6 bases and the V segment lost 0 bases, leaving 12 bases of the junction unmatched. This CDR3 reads CATSRDRGDRDQVEQYF. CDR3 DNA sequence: TGTGCCACCAGCAGAGATAGGGGGGACAGGGACCAGGTCGAGCAGTACTTC.

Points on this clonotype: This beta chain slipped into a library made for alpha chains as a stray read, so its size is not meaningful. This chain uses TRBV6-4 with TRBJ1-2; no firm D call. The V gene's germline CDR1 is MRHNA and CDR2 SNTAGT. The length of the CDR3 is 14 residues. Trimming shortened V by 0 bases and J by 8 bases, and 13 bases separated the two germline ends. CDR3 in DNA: TGTGCCAGCAGTGACTCGAGAGGGCCCAAAGGCTACACCTTC. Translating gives CASSDSRGPKGYTF.